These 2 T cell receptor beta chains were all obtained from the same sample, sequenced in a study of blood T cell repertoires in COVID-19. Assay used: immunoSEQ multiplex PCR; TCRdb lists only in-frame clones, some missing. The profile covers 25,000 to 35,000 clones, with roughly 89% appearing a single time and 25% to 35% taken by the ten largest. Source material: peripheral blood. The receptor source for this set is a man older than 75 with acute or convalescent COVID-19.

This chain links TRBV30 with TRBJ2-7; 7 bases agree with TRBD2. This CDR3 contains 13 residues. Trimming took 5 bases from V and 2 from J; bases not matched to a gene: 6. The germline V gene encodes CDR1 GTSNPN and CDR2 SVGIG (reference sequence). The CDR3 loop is CAWEREGTYEQYF. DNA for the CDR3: TGTGCCTGGGAGAGGGAGGGTACCTACGAGCAGTACTTC.

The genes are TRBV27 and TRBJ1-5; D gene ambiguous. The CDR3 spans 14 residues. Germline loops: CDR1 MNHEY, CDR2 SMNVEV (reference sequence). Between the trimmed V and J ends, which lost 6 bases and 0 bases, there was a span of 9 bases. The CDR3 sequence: CASRSGLSNQPQHF. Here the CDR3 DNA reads TGTGCCAGCAGGAGCGGACTTAGCAATCAGCCCCAGCATTTT.